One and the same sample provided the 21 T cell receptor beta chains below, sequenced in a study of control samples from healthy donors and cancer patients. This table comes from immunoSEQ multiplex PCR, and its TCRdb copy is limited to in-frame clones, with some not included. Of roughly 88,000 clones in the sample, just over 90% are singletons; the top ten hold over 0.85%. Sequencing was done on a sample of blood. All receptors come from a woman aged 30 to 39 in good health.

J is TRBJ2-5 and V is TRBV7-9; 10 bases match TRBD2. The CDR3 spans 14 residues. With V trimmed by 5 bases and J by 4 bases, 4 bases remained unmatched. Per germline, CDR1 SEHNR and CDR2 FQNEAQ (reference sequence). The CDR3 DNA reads TGTGCCAGCAGCCCCAGCGGGGGGGCAGAGACCCAGTACTTC. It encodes CASSPSGGAETQYF. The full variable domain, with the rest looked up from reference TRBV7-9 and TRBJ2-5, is DTGVSQNPRHKITKRGQNVTFRCDPISEHNRLYWYRQTLGQGPEFLTYFQNEAQLEKSRLLSDRFSAERPKGSFSTLEIQRTEQGDSAMYLCASSPSGGAETQYFGPGTRLLVL.

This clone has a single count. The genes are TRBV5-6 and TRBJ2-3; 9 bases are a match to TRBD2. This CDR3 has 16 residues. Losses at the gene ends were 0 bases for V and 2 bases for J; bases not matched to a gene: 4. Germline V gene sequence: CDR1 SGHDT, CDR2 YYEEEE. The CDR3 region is CASSLGASGNTDTQYF. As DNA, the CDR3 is TGTGCCAGCAGCTTGGGGGCTAGCGGGAACACAGATACGCAGTATTTT.

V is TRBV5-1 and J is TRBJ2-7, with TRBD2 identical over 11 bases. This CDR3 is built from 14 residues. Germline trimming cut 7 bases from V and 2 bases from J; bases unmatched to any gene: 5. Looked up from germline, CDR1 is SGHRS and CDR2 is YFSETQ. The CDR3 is CASGLAGGPYEQYF. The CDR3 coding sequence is TGCGCCAGCGGGTTAGCGGGAGGGCCCTACGAGCAGTACTTC.

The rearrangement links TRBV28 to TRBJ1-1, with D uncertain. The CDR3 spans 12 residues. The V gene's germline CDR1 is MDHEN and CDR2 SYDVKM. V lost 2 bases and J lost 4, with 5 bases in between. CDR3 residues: CASSLRSTEAFF. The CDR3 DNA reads TGTGCCAGCAGTTTAAGGAGCACTGAAGCTTTCTTT.

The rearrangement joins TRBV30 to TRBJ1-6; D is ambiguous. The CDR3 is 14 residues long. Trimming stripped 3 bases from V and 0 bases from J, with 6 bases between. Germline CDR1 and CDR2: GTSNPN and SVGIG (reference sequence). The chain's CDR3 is CAWSPGSYNSPLHF. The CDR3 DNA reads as TGTGCCTGGAGCCCAGGCTCCTATAATTCACCCCTCCACTTT.

DNA of the CDR3: TGTGCCAGCAGCTGGTCTTATAGCAATCAGCCCCAGCATTTT. It yields the protein CASSWSYSNQPQHF. V gene TRBV5-8 combines with J gene TRBJ1-5; D gene unclear. Deletions cut 3 bases from V and 0 bases from J, with 7 bases between. This CDR3 is 14 amino acids long. Looked up from germline, CDR1 is SGHTS and CDR2 is YDEGEE.

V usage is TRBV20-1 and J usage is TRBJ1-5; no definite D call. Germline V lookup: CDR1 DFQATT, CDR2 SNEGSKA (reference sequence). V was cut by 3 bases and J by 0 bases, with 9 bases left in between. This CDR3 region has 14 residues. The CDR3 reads CSASTGNSNQPQHF. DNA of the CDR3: TGCAGTGCTAGTACCGGAAATAGCAATCAGCCCCAGCATTTT.

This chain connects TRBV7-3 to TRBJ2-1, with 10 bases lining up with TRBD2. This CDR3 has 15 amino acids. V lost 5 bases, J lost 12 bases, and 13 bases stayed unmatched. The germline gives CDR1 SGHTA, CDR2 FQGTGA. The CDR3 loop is CASSEPGLARRGQFF. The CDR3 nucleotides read TGTGCCAGCAGCGAACCGGGACTAGCGAGAAGAGGGCAGTTCTTC.

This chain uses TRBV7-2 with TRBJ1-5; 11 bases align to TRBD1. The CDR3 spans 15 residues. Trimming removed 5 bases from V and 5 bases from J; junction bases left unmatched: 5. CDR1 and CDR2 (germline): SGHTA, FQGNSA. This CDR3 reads CASSTGTGGYQPQHF. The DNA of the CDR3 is TGTGCCAGCAGCACCGGGACAGGGGGATATCAGCCCCAGCATTTT.

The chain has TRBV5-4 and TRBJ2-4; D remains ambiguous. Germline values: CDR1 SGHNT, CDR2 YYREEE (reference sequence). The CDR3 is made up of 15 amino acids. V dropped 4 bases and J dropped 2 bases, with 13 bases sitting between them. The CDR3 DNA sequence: TGTGCCAGCAGCGCTAAGACGGAGACCAAAAACATTCAGTACTTC. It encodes CASSAKTETKNIQYF.

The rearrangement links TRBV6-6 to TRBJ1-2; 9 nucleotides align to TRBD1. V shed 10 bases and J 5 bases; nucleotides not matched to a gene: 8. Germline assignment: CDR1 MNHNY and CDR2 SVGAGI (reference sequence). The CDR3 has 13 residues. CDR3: CATVTGGTYGYTF. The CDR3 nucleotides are TGTGCCACCGTAACAGGGGGCACGTATGGCTACACCTTC.

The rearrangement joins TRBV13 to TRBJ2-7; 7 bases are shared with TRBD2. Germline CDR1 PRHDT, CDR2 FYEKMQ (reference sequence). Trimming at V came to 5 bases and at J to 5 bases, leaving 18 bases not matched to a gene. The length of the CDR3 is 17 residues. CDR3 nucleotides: TGTGCCAGCAGCCTGTCGGCCTGGGGCGGGAGCGGCCACGAGCAGTACTTC. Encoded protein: CASSLSAWGGSGHEQYF. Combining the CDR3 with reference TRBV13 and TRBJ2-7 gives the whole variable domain AAGVIQSPRHLIKEKRETATLKCYPIPRHDTVYWYQQGPGQDPQFLISFYEKMQSDKGSIPDRFSAQQFSDYHSELNMSSLELGDSALYFCASSLSAWGGSGHEQYFGPGTRLTVT.

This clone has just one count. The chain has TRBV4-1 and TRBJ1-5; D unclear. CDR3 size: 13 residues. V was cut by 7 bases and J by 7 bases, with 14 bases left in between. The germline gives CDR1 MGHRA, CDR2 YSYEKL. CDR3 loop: CASNLKPGQPQHF. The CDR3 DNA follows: TGCGCCAGCAACCTTAAGCCGGGCCAGCCCCAGCATTTT.

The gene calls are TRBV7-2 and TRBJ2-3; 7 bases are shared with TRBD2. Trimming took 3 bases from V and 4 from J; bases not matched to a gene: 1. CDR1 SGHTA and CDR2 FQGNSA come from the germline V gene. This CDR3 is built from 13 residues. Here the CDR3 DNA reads TGTGCCAGCAGCTTGGGGGGGGCAGATACGCAGTATTTT. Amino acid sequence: CASSLGGADTQYF.

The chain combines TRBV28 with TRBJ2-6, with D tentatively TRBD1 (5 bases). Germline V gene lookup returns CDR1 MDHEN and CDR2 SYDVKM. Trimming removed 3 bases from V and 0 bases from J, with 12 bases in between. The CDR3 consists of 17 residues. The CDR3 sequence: CASSFPLDSSGANVLTF. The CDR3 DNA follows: TGTGCCAGCAGTTTCCCTCTAGACAGCTCTGGGGCCAACGTCCTGACTTTC.

CDR3 amino acids: CASSLRMSLNTEAFF. CDR3 coding DNA: TGTGCCAGCAGCTTAAGGATGTCCTTGAACACTGAAGCTTTCTTT. The chain carries TRBV11-2 and TRBJ1-1; no definite D call. Trimming cost V 2 bases and J 0 bases, with 10 bases left between them. The germline gives CDR1 SGHAT, CDR2 FQNNGV. The CDR3 totals 15 residues.

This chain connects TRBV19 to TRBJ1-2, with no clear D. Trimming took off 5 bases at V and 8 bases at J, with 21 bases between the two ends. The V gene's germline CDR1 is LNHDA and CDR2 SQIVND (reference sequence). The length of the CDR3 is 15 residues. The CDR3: CASSLLGQATWGYTF. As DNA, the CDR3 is TGTGCCAGTAGTCTCCTAGGGCAGGCCACATGGGGCTACACCTTC.

The CDR3 region is CASSPFYGSGNTIYF. The CDR3 DNA reads as TGTGCCAGCTCCCCCTTCTATGGATCTGGAAACACCATATATTTT. The chain is built from TRBV2 and TRBJ1-3; D ambiguous. CDR3 size: 15 residues. Germline CDR1 SNHLY, CDR2 FYNNEI. V shed 8 bases and J shed 1 base, with 15 bases lying between them. The whole variable domain, remainder taken from reference TRBV2 and TRBJ1-3, is EPEVTQTPSHQVTQMGQEVILRCVPISNHLYFYWYRQILGQKVEFLVSFYNNEISEKSEIFDDQFSVERPDGSNFTLKIRSTKLEDSAMYFCASSPFYGSGNTIYFGEGSWLTVV.

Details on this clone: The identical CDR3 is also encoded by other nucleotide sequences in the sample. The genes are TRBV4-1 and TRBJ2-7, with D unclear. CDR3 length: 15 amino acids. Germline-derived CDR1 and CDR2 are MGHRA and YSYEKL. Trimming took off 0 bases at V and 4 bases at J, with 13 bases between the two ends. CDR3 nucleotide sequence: TGCGCCAGCAGCCAAGAAGTTAGCAGGATTTACGAGCAGTACTTC. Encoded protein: CASSQEVSRIYEQYF.

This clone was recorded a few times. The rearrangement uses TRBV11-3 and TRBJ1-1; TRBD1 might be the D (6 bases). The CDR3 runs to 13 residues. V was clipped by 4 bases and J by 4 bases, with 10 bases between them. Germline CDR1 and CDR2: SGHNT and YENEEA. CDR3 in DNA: TGTGCCAGCAGCTCCGAGGGGGTCACTGAAGCTTTCTTT. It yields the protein CASSSEGVTEAFF.

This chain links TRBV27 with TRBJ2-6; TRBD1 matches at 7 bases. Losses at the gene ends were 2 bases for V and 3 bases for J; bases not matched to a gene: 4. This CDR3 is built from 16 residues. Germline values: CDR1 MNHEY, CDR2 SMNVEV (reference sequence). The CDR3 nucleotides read TGTGCCAGCAGTTTAGTAGGGGGCTTTGGGGCCAACGTCCTGACTTTC. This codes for CASSLVGGFGANVLTF.